The sequence of this T cell receptor (beta chain) was determined in a study of post-analysis software for immune sequencing data. Study-wide points: Five TRBV segments, TRBV5-6, TRBV5-1 and TRBV20-1 among them, were found more frequent in patients than controls.

Trimming at V came to 0 bases and at J to 8 bases, leaving 8 bases not matched to a gene. There are 16 residues in the CDR3. Germline V CDR1 and CDR2: LGHNA, YNFKEQ. This clonotype turned up a few times. The antigen is unknown. Prepared TCR beta cDNA libraries contained unique molecular identifiers. TCRdb called the PCR reads again in MiXCR, with one record for every CDR3 protein. The table shows roughly 870,000 distinct CDR3 sequences, with roughly 50% occurring only once. The sequence was obtained from a girl between 5 and 17 years old with multiple sclerosis. The chain links TRBV4-2 to TRBJ2-3; 10 nucleotides line up with TRBD2. Material for sequencing was blood. CDR3 amino acids: CASSQDKRGGFGTQYF. The CDR3 DNA follows: TGTGCCAGCAGCCAAGATAAGCGGGGGGGCTTTGGTACGCAGTATTTT.